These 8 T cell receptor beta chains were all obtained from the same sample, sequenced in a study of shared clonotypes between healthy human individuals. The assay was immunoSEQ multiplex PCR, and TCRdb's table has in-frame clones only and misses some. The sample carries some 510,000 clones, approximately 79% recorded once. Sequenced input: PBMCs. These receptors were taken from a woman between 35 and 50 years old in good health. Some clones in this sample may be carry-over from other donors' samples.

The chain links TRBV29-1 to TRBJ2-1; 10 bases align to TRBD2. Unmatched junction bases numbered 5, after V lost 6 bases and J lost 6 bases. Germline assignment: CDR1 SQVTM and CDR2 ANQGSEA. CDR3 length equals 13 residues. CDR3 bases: TGCAGCGTAAGCGGGAGGGCCCGCAATGAGCAGTTCTTC. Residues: CSVSGRARNEQFF.

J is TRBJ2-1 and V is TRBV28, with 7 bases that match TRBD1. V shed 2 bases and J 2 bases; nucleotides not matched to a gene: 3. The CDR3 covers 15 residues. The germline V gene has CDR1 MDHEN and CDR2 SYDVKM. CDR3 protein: CASSLPTGAYNEQFF. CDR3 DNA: TGTGCCAGCAGTTTACCAACAGGGGCCTACAATGAGCAGTTCTTC.

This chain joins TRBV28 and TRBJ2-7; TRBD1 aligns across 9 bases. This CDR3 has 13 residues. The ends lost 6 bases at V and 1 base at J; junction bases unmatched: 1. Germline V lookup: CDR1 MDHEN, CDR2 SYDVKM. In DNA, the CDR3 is TGTGCCAGCAGGGGACAGGGTTCCTACGAGCAGTACTTC. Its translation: CASRGQGSYEQYF.

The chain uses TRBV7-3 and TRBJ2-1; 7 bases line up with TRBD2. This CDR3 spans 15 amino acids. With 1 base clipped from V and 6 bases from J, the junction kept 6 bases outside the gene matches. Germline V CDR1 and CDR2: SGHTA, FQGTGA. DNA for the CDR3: TGTGCCAGCAGCTTAATGGGCGGGAGAGGCAATGAGCAGTTCTTC. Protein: CASSLMGGRGNEQFF.

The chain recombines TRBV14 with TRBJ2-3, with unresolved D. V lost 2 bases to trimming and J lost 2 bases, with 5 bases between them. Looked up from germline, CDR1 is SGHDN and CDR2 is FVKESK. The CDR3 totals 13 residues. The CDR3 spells CASSQQFTDTQYF. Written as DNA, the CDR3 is TGTGCCAGCAGCCAACAATTCACAGATACGCAGTATTTT.

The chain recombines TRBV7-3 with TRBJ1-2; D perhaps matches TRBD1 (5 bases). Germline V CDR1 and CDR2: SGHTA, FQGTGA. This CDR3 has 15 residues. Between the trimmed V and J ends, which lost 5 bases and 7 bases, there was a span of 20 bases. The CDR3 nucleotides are TGTGCCAGCAGCCCGAGTACAGGCTCCAAAGGTGGCTACACCTTC. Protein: CASSPSTGSKGGYTF. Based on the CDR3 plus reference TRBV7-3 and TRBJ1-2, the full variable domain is GAGVSQTPSNKVTEKGKYVELRCDPISGHTALYWYRQSLGQGPEFLIYFQGTGAADDSGLPNDRFFAVRPEGSVSTLKIQRTERGDSAVYLCASSPSTGSKGGYTFGSGTRLTVV.

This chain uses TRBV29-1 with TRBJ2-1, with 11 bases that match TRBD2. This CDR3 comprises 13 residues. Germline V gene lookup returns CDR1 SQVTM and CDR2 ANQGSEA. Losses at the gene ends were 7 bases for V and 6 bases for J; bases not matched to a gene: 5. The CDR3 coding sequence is TGCAGCGCCCCCGGACTAGCGGGCAATGAGCAGTTCTTC. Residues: CSAPGLAGNEQFF.

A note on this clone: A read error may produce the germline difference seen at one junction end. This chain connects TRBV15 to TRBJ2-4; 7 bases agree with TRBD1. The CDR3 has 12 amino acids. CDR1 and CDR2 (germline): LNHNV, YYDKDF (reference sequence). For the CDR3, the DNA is TGTGCTACCAAGGACAGGTGGAACATTCAGTACTTC. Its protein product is CATKDRWNIQYF.